This TCR beta chain was captured by sequencing in a study of cytomegalovirus exposure and HLA in healthy donors. Study-wide background: The 110 million or so unique TCR beta sequences, from roughly 170 million T cells, were found by an earlier analysis. The study's findings and limits: Later analysis suggested links between common viral pathogens and several top significant clusters.

PCR was performed using 60 Vbeta and 13 Jbeta primers. Using immunoSEQ multiplex PCR, the repertoire was profiled, and TCRdb retains in-frame clones only, with some absent. The sample contains 65,000 or so clones, over 50% of which appear only once. On this clone itself: Its specificity is not known.

The CDR3 is 14 residues long. The germline V gene has CDR1 KGHSH and CDR2 LQKENI. V trimming: 6 bases; J trimming: 5 bases; junction bases outside the gene matches: 8. The material sequenced was PBMCs. The clonotype comes from a man in his thirties or forties in good health and CMV-seronegative. This chain uses TRBV18 with TRBJ2-7, with TRBD1 matching over 9 bases. CDR3 nucleotide sequence: TGTGCCAGCTCTCGCCGGGACAGGGACGACGAGCAGTACTTC. Protein sequence: CASSRRDRDDEQYF.